This T cell receptor (beta chain) was identified during a study of blood T cell repertoires in COVID-19. Study-wide context: Italy, Spain and the United States were the sources of the convalescent and acute COVID-19 samples.

This clone appeared a single time. V shed 4 bases and J 2 bases; nucleotides not matched to a gene: 2. Per the germline V gene, CDR1 is SGHTA and CDR2 is FQGNSA. This CDR3 region has 15 residues. Only in-frame clones appear in the TCRdb table, and some are missing; sequencing was by immunoSEQ multiplex PCR. Of 200,000 to 250,000 clones listed, roughly 86% are singletons. This clonotype was obtained from an elderly man with acute or convalescent COVID-19. The chain has TRBV7-2 and TRBJ2-5, with 12 positions matching TRBD2. The sample consisted of peripheral blood. DNA for the CDR3: TGTGCCAGCAGCTACGGACTAGCGGGGCAAGAGACCCAGTACTTC. It is translated as CASSYGLAGQETQYF.